What follows are 8 T cell receptor beta chains derived from one specimen sequenced in a study of blood T cell repertoires in COVID-19. Sequencing used immunoSEQ multiplex PCR; TCRdb keeps in-frame clones, though not all of them. The top ten clones hold more than 1.3% of a sample with about 300,000 clones, approximately 87% of them seen once. The sample taken for sequencing was peripheral blood. Receptors were obtained from a woman aged 40 to 49 who had recovered from COVID-19.

This clone has just one count. CDR3 bases: TGTGCCAGCAGCCCCCGACAGGGGTCTAGGCAAGAGACCCAGTACTTC. Translated: CASSPRQGSRQETQYF. The V call is TRBV7-9, the J call TRBJ2-5, with 8 positions matching TRBD1. Germline-derived CDR1 and CDR2 are SEHNR and FQNEAQ (reference sequence). With 5 bases clipped from V and 2 bases from J, the junction kept 10 bases outside the gene matches. The length of the CDR3 is 16 residues.

The chain carries TRBV5-1 and TRBJ1-1; D remains unclear. This CDR3 comprises 15 residues. Per germline, CDR1 SGHRS and CDR2 YFSETQ. Deletions cut 0 bases from V and 0 bases from J, with 9 bases between. The chain's CDR3 is CASSLGPTLNTEAFF. The CDR3 DNA reads TGCGCCAGCAGCTTGGGCCCTACCTTGAACACTGAAGCTTTCTTT. Using reference TRBV5-1 and TRBJ1-1 for the parts outside the CDR3, the full variable domain is KAGVTQTPRYLIKTRGQQVTLSCSPISGHRSVSWYQQTPGQGLQFLFEYFSETQRNKGNFPGRFSGRQFSNSRSEMNVSTLELGDSALYLCASSLGPTLNTEAFFGQGTRLTVV.

The gene calls are TRBV5-1 and TRBJ1-2; maybe TRBD1 (5 bases). Trimming left V 4 bases short and J 6 bases short, with 13 bases between. The CDR3 length is 13 residues. Per germline, CDR1 SGHRS and CDR2 YFSETQ. The DNA of the CDR3 is TGCGCCAGCAGCACGGAGGGACGAAATGGCTACACCTTC. Translation: CASSTEGRNGYTF.

This clone was seen only once. The CDR3 here is CASRPSLNTEAFF. Written as DNA, the CDR3 is TGTGCCAGCAGGCCGAGTTTGAACACTGAAGCTTTCTTT. The chain is built from TRBV5-4 and TRBJ1-1; no reliable D call. Germline CDR1 SGHNT, CDR2 YYREEE (reference sequence). V was shortened by 5 bases and J by 0 bases, with 8 bases between the two germline ends. The CDR3 extends over 13 amino acids.

The V and J genes are TRBV3-1 (or the pseudogene TRBV3-2) and TRBJ2-3; D possibly corresponds to TRBD1 (7 bases). This CDR3 is 17 amino acids long. From germline, CDR1 is LGHDT and CDR2 YNNKEL (reference sequence). The V and J ends lost 0 bases and 5 bases respectively, with 18 bases between them. The CDR3 here is CASSQEGGGDWVDTQYF. CDR3 in DNA: TGTGCCAGCAGCCAAGAAGGGGGCGGGGATTGGGTAGATACGCAGTATTTT.

V usage is TRBV19 and J usage is TRBJ2-2; 7 positions match TRBD2. Looked up from germline, CDR1 is LNHDA and CDR2 is SQIVND (reference sequence). The CDR3 sequence is 16 residues long. After removal of 1 base from V and 7 bases from J, the junction contained 9 bases not matched to a gene. CDR3 sequence: CASSIVLVGGGGELFF. DNA for the CDR3: TGTGCCAGTAGTATAGTACTCGTCGGCGGGGGCGGGGAGCTGTTTTTT.

The V call is TRBV21-1, the J call TRBJ1-2; TRBD1, the D gene given by the table, was not confirmed from the DNA. TRBV21-1 is a documented pseudogene. The CDR3 has 22 residues. The CDR3 region is CASRPQGLGFPGQGASESGYTF. In nucleotides, the CDR3 is TGTGCCAGCAGACCCCAAGGCTTAGGGTTCCCGGGACAGGGGGCGTCAGAGAGTGGCTACACCTTC.

The gene calls are TRBV6-4 and TRBJ1-1, with 8 bases aligning to TRBD1. After removal of 1 base from V and 6 bases from J, the junction contained 10 bases not matched to a gene. CDR3 length: 16 residues. Germline loops: CDR1 MRHNA, CDR2 SNTAGT. As DNA, the CDR3 is TGTGCCAGCAGTGACTTATCACAGGGGGTCGGGGCTGAAGCTTTCTTT. Protein product: CASSDLSQGVGAEAFF.